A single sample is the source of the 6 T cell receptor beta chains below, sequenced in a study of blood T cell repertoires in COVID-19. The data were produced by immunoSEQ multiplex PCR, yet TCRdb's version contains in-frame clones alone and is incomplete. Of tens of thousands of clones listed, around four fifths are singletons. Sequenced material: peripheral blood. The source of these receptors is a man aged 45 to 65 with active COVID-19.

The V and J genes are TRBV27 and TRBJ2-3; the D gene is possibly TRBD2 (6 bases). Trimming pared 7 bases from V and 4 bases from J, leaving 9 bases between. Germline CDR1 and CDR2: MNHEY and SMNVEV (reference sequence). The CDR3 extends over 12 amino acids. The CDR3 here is CASTSGADTQYF. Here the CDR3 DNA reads TGTGCCAGCACCTCGGGGGCAGATACGCAGTATTTT.

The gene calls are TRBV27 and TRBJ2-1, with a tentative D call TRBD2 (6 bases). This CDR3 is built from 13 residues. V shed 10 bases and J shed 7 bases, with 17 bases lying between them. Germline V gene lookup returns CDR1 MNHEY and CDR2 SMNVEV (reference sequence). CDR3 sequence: CATRRSGVNEQFF. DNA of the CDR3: TGTGCCACCCGAAGGTCGGGGGTTAATGAGCAGTTCTTC.

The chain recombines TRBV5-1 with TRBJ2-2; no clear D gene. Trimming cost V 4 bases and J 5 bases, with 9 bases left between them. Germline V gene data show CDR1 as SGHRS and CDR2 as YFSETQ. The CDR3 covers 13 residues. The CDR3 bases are TGCGCCAGCAGCCCTCTACCTACCGGGGAGCTGTTTTTT. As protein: CASSPLPTGELFF.

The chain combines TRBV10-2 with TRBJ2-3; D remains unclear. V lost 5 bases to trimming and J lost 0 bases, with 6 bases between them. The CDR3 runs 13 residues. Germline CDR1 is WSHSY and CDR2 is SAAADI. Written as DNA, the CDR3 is TGCGCCAGCAGTACACCTAGCACAGATACGCAGTATTTT. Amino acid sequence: CASSTPSTDTQYF.

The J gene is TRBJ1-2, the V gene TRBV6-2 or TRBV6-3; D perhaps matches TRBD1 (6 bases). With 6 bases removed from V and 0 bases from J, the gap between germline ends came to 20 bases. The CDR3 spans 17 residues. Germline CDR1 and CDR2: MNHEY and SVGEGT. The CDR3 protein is CASSPIPGHKPNYGYTF. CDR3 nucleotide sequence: TGTGCCAGCAGCCCTATCCCGGGACACAAGCCTAACTATGGCTACACCTTC.

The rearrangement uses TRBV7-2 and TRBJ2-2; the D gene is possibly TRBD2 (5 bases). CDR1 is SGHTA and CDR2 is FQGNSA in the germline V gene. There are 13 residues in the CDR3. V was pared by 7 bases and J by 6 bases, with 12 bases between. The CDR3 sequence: CASNPTRAGELFF. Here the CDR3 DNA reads TGTGCCAGCAACCCCACTAGGGCCGGGGAGCTGTTTTTT.